This paragraph covers one T cell receptor beta chain sequence. CDR1 is LGHNA and CDR2 is YNFKEQ in the germline V gene. J gave up 5 bases and V 0 bases, and 7 bases lay outside the gene matches. This CDR3 is built from 16 residues. This record belongs to a study of PD-L1 blockade in urothelial cancer. Across the whole study: Researchers looked at the blood 3 weeks (second dose) and 6 weeks after treatment began. The median number of T cells present in blood samples was around 150,000.

Sequenced by immunoSEQ multiplex PCR; TCRdb stores in-frame clones only, minus some. The table has roughly 40,000 clones, more than 80% seen once; the top ten hold 7.3%. The time point: peripheral blood 6 weeks after treatment start. The rearrangement uses TRBV4-2 and TRBJ2-7; 10 nucleotides align to TRBD2. This clonotype was sampled from a man between 65 and 85 years old with urothelial cancer. The sample consisted of PBMCs, taken around atezolizumab (anti-PD-L1) treatment. In DNA, the CDR3 is TGTGCCAGCAGCCAAGAGTTAAGGCTAGCGGGAGACGAGCAGTACTTC. Translation gives CASSQELRLAGDEQYF.